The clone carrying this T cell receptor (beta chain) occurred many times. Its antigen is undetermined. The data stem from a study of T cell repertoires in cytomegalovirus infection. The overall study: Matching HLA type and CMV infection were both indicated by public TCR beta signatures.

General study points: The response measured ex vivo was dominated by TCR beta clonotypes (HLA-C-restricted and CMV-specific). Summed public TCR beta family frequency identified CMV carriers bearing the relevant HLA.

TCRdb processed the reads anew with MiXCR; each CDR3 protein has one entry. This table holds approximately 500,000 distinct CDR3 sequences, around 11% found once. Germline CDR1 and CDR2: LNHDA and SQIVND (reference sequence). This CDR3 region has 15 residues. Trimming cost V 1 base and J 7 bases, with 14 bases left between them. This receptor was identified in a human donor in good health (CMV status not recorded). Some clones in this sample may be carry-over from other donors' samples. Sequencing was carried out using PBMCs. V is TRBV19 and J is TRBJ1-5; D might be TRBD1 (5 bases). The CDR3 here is CASSIASGTLQPQHF. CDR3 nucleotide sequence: TGTGCCAGTAGTATAGCCTCCGGGACCCTCCAGCCCCAGCATTTT.